This T cell receptor (beta chain) was found in a study of blood T cells in healthy people across ages. Overall study findings and caveats: Long-lived donors had more naive CD4+ cells and higher diversity than aged donors. A roughly linear age-dependent decrease characterized TCR beta diversity per million T cells. A strong correlation between TCR beta diversity and naive T cell percentage was seen.

This clonotype was detected only a few times. Its matching antigen is unknown. Per germline, CDR1 SGHRS and CDR2 YFSETQ. V lost 4 bases, J lost 4 bases, and 6 bases stayed unmatched. The CDR3 runs 16 residues. With a J-beta primer mix and a sample-barcoded 5' primer, a second PCR ran roughly 6 to 11 cycles. TCRdb reanalysed the 5' RACE reads using MiXCR and keeps one entry per CDR3 protein. The repertoire has about 1.7 million distinct CDR3 sequences, approximately 30% of them found once; the top ten carry 6.5% to 8.5%. Samples had at least 7 million PBMCs isolated from them. The clonotype was recovered from a woman younger than 45 in good health. The gene calls are TRBV5-1 and TRBJ2-3; TRBD2 aligns across 13 bases. Material: blood. DNA of the CDR3: TGCGCCAGCAGCCCCCGACTAGCGGGGGGATCAGATACGCAGTATTTT. It is translated as CASSPRLAGGSDTQYF.